This T cell receptor (beta chain) was obtained from a study of radiotherapy plus CTLA-4 blockade in lung cancer. Study background: With 30% to 40% of patients having disease control, objective responses were seen in approximately 17%.

Measured with immunoSEQ multiplex PCR; TCRdb has only the in-frame clones, and not every one. The table has more than 90,000 clones, about four fifths seen once. The sample was peripheral blood, taken from a patient treated with radiotherapy plus ipilimumab. The sequence derives from a human donor with non-small cell lung cancer who had a partial response to radiotherapy plus ipilimumab.

CDR3 amino acids: CASSRGGGVNTGELFF. For the CDR3, the DNA is TGTGCCAGCAGCCGAGGCGGGGGGGTGAACACCGGGGAGCTGTTTTTT. The chain links TRBV5-4 to TRBJ2-2; TRBD2 matches 9 bases. Germline values: CDR1 SGHNT, CDR2 YYREEE (reference sequence). Losses at the gene ends were 4 bases for V and 1 base for J; bases not matched to a gene: 5. The CDR3 sequence is 16 residues long.